This T cell receptor beta chain was obtained from a study of T cells after yellow fever vaccination. Study findings and constraints: A limited proportion of clonotypes was detected within both the CD4 and CD8 compartments.

The CDR3 has 16 residues. V lost 5 bases and J lost 8; bases outside the gene matches: 8. CDR1 and CDR2 (germline): MNHEY, SVGAGI. Turning to this clonotype: The target antigen is unknown.

TCRdb re-analysed the 5' RACE reads in MiXCR, keeping a single row per CDR3 protein. The sample includes some 300,000 distinct CDR3 sequences, around 11% of them seen just once. The sequencing here drew on CD4+ T cells sorted from PBMCs, taken 45 days after the yellow fever booster vaccination. The genes are TRBV6-5 and TRBJ2-1; TRBD2 matches at 14 bases. This receptor was taken from a man younger than 30 who received the YFV17D yellow fever vaccine. CDR3 nucleotide sequence: TGTGCCAGCAGTCATCGCGGGACTAGCGGGGGTGATGAGCAGTTCTTC. The encoded protein is CASSHRGTSGGDEQFF.